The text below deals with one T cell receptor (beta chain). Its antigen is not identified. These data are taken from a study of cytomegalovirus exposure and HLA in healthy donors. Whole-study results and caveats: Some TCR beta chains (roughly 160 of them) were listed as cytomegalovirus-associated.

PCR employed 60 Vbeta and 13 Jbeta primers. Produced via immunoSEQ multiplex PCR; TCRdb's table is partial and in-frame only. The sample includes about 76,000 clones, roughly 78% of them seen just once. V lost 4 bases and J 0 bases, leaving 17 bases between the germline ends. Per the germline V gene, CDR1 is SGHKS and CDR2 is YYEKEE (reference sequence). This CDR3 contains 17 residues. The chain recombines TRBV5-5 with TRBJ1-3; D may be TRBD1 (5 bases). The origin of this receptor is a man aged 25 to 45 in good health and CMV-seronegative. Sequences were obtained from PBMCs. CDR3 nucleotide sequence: TGTGCCAGCAGCATGACCGTTCCAAGGGGCTCTGGAAACACCATATATTTT. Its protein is CASSMTVPRGSGNTIYF.